The subject of this entry is one T cell receptor beta chain. The antigen is not known. This sample was included in a study of T cell responses to AZD1222 COVID-19 vaccine. Study in general: Second-dose timings of about 4 or about 12 weeks were pooled.

Measured with immunoSEQ multiplex PCR; TCRdb has only the in-frame clones, and not every one. The data contain 100,000 or so clones, about 83% of them singletons. With 6 bases removed from V and 4 bases from J, the gap between germline ends came to 13 bases. The length of the CDR3 is 15 residues. Germline loops: CDR1 MNHEY, CDR2 SVGAGI. Overall study results and limits: Unmutated variant regions reportedly attract nearly half of all spike-specific TCRs. Only 5 or 6 AZD1222 recipients tested seropositive at baseline. White British donors predominated, females outnumbered males, and clonal diversity was possibly underestimated.

This specimen was peripheral blood, taken on day 0 of AZD1222 vaccination. The chain joins TRBV6-5 to TRBJ1-6, with a possible D match to TRBD1 (6 bases). The receptor was derived from an adult in good health. The CDR3 nucleotides are TGTGCCAGCAGCAGGGGCGGCTGGTATAATTCACCCCTCCACTTT. This encodes CASSRGGWYNSPLHF.